A single sample gave rise to the 17 T cell receptor beta chains below, sequenced in a study of T cell clones after liver transplantation. This table comes from immunoSEQ multiplex PCR, and its TCRdb copy is limited to in-frame clones, with some not included. The sample holds fewer than 45,000 clones, just over 85% seen once. The material was CD4+ T cells from blood, obtained 24 months after liver transplant. The receptors stem from a human patient who received a liver transplant. Some T cells may originate from the graft donor.

The chain carries TRBV6-6 and TRBJ1-3, with a possible D match to TRBD1 (6 bases). CDR1 and CDR2 from the germline V gene are MNHNY and SVGAGI (reference sequence). V was clipped by 0 bases and J by 7 bases, with 7 bases between them. CDR3 length: 13 residues. The CDR3 DNA sequence: TGTGCCAGCAGTTACTCCCAGGGGAACACCATATATTTT. As protein: CASSYSQGNTIYF.

This rearrangement joins TRBV5-1 to TRBJ2-5, with 15 nucleotides matching TRBD2. Germline CDR1 and CDR2: SGHRS and YFSETQ. The CDR3 extends over 17 amino acids. Trimming at V came to 4 bases and at J to 5 bases, leaving 9 bases not matched to a gene. CDR3 sequence (DNA): TGCGCCAGCAGCCCCGGACTAGCGGGGGGGTTTTCGGAGACCCAGTACTTC. Encoded protein: CASSPGLAGGFSETQYF.

CDR3 nucleotides: TGTGCCAGCTCACCATTCAACGGGAGGGCAGATACGCAGTATTTT. It is translated as CASSPFNGRADTQYF. The chain carries TRBV18 and TRBJ2-3; 8 positions agree with TRBD2. V was clipped by 2 bases and J by 4 bases; unmatched bases: 5. Germline V gives CDR1 KGHSH, CDR2 LQKENI. CDR3 length: 15 residues.

This clone was observed once. The rearrangement uses TRBV18 and TRBJ2-1, with 9 bases lining up with TRBD1. Trimming cost V 11 bases and J 4 bases; bases outside gene matches: 9. Germline V gives CDR1 KGHSH, CDR2 LQKENI. This CDR3 comprises 14 residues. The chain's CDR3 is CAGTQGAVYNEQFF. CDR3 nucleotide sequence: TGTGCCGGGACACAGGGGGCTGTTTACAATGAGCAGTTCTTC.

The chain combines TRBV10-3 with TRBJ1-1; 8 nucleotides line up with TRBD1. This CDR3 comprises 14 residues. Germline V lookup: CDR1 ENHRY, CDR2 SYGVKD. The trim removed 5 bases at V and 1 base at J, leaving 3 bases unmatched. This CDR3 is CAISPDRGNTEAFF. The DNA for the CDR3 is TGTGCCATCAGTCCTGACAGGGGGAACACTGAAGCTTTCTTT.

The genes are TRBV2 and TRBJ1-5, with D possibly being TRBD1 (5 bases). The CDR3 runs to 15 residues. Trimming pared 7 bases from V and 4 bases from J, leaving 17 bases between. Germline V CDR1 and CDR2: SNHLY, FYNNEI. The CDR3 is CASTLTVVGNQPQHF. The CDR3 DNA is TGTGCCAGCACCTTGACAGTGGTAGGTAATCAGCCCCAGCATTTT.

CDR3 region: CASSEERLRLGETQYF. The CDR3, as DNA: TGTGCCAGCAGTGAAGAAAGGCTTCGGCTAGGGGAGACCCAGTACTTC. The J gene is TRBJ2-5, the V gene TRBV2; no reliable D call. There are 16 residues in the CDR3. V shed 1 base and J shed 5 bases, with 17 bases lying between them. The germline CDR1 and CDR2 sequences are SNHLY and FYNNEI.

The chain uses TRBV5-1 and TRBJ1-4; D may be TRBD1 (5 bases). Germline V gene data show CDR1 as SGHRS and CDR2 as YFSETQ. This CDR3 is 14 amino acids long. The ends were cut back, 2 bases at V and 5 bases at J, with 10 bases in the middle. The CDR3 coding sequence is TGCGCCAGCAGCTTCGGGGCAGGAAATGAAAAACTGTTTTTT. This encodes CASSFGAGNEKLFF. The full variable domain, rest sourced from reference TRBV5-1 and TRBJ1-4, is KAGVTQTPRYLIKTRGQQVTLSCSPISGHRSVSWYQQTPGQGLQFLFEYFSETQRNKGNFPGRFSGRQFSNSRSEMNVSTLELGDSALYLCASSFGAGNEKLFFGSGTQLSVL.

The chain joins TRBV6-6 to TRBJ2-3; D possibly corresponds to TRBD1 (5 bases). The V gene lost 2 bases and the J gene lost 2 bases, with 8 bases spanning the gap. Germline-derived CDR1 and CDR2 are MNHNY and SVGAGI (reference sequence). The CDR3 is 14 residues long. As DNA, the CDR3 is TGTGCCAGCAGTTACGACAGAACCACAGATACGCAGTATTTT. Protein sequence: CASSYDRTTDTQYF.

The chain joins TRBV7-6 to TRBJ2-3; TRBD2 matches 15 bases. The CDR3 is 18 amino acids. Looked up from germline, CDR1 is SGHVS and CDR2 is FNYEAQ. V trimming: 5 bases; J trimming: 0 bases; junction bases outside the gene matches: 6. For the CDR3, the DNA is TGTGCCAGCAGCCGGACTAGCGGGGGGGCCTCTAGCACAGATACGCAGTATTTT. Translated: CASSRTSGGASSTDTQYF.

The rearrangement links TRBV15 to TRBJ2-5, with 8 bases matching TRBD1. Germline V CDR1 and CDR2: LNHNV, YYDKDF (reference sequence). This CDR3 is built from 18 residues. With 0 bases clipped from V and 1 base from J, the junction kept 10 bases outside the gene matches. CDR3 in DNA: TGTGCCACCAGCAGAGAGAGAACAGGGGGAATAATCCAAGAGACCCAGTACTTC. This gives the protein CATSRERTGGIIQETQYF.

This clone was seen just once. The chain couples TRBV7-2 to TRBJ2-5; 8 positions agree with TRBD2. The CDR3 loop spans 16 amino acids. Germline V gives CDR1 SGHTA, CDR2 FQGNSA. The V and J ends lost 1 base and 1 base, in that order; junction bases with no gene match: 5. The CDR3 DNA sequence: TGTGCCAGCAGCTTAGTGGCTAGCGGGCCCCAAGAGACCCAGTACTTC. This codes for CASSLVASGPQETQYF.

The V call is TRBV9, the J call TRBJ2-5; 10 bases align to TRBD2. Germline V gene sequence: CDR1 SGDLS, CDR2 YYNGEE. The CDR3 has 14 residues. V lost 4 bases, J lost 2 bases, and 2 bases stayed unmatched. The CDR3 bases are TGTGCCAGCAGCCTACTAGCGGGGCAAGAGACCCAGTACTTC. This gives the protein CASSLLAGQETQYF.

This chain connects TRBV5-5 to TRBJ2-1; tentatively, D is TRBD2 (5 bases). The CDR3 is 13 residues long. V lost 2 bases and J 15 bases, leaving 18 bases between the germline ends. Germline V gives CDR1 SGHKS, CDR2 YYEKEE (reference sequence). The CDR3 DNA is TGTGCCAGCAGCTTAGGACTGGTTAATGATCCGTTCTTC. This codes for CASSLGLVNDPFF. Filled out from reference TRBV5-5 and TRBJ2-1, the complete variable domain reads DAGVTQSPTHLIKTRGQQVTLRCSPISGHKSVSWYQQVLGQGPQFIFQYYEKEERGRGNFPDRFSARQFPNYSSELNVNALLLGDSALYLCASSLGLVNDPFFGPGTRLTVL.

The J gene is TRBJ1-1, the V gene TRBV5-6, with a tentative D call TRBD1 (5 bases). Germline V gene sequence: CDR1 SGHDT, CDR2 YYEEEE. The CDR3 has 17 amino acids. Trimming cost V 0 bases and J 2 bases, with 17 bases left between them. CDR3 coding DNA: TGTGCCAGCAGCTTGGTGTGGGGACCGGACCTAAACACTGAAGCTTTCTTT. Translating gives CASSLVWGPDLNTEAFF.

This chain joins TRBV2 and TRBJ2-7; 7 positions agree with TRBD1. J gave up 0 bases and V 4 bases, and 3 bases lay outside the gene matches. In germline, CDR1 is SNHLY, CDR2 FYNNEI. The CDR3 loop spans 14 amino acids. The CDR3 coding sequence is TGTGCCAGCAGTGTGGGGACAGACTCCTACGAGCAGTACTTC. It encodes CASSVGTDSYEQYF.

The chain recombines TRBV15 with TRBJ1-1, with a tentative D call TRBD1 (5 bases). The V gene's germline CDR1 is LNHNV and CDR2 YYDKDF (reference sequence). V was clipped by 0 bases and J by 6 bases, with 17 bases between them. CDR3 size: 16 residues. DNA for the CDR3: TGTGCCACCAGCAGAGATAGGGGCCGGCCCGGGGCTGAAGCTTTCTTT. The encoded protein is CATSRDRGRPGAEAFF. Looking up the rest from reference TRBV15 and TRBJ1-1 gives the full variable domain: DAMVIQNPRYQVTQFGKPVTLSCSQTLNHNVMYWYQQKSSQAPKLLFHYYDKDFNNEADTPDNFQSRRPNTSFCFLDIRSPGLGDTAMYLCATSRDRGRPGAEAFFGQGTRLTVV.